The 21 T cell receptor beta chains given below trace back to one sample, sequenced in a study of cytomegalovirus exposure and HLA in healthy donors. The PCR had 60 Vbeta and 13 Jbeta primers. Profiled with immunoSEQ multiplex PCR; TCRdb holds only in-frame clones, not every one. The repertoire holds roughly 150,000 clones, with approximately 73% as singletons. Sequencing input: PBMCs. Receptor source: a man aged 30-40 years in good health and CMV-seropositive.

This clone was detected a few times. The chain's CDR3 is CASSLNSEEQYF. In DNA, the CDR3 is TGTGCCAGCAGCTTGAATTCCGAGGAGCAGTACTTC. The V and J genes are TRBV11-2 and TRBJ2-7; D not certain. The V gene's germline CDR1 is SGHAT and CDR2 FQNNGV. Trimming pared 3 bases from V and 7 bases from J, leaving 10 bases between. CDR3 length equals 12 residues.

V is TRBV7-9 and J is TRBJ1-3; D is possibly TRBD1 (6 bases). The CDR3 is made up of 15 amino acids. CDR1 SEHNR and CDR2 FQNEAQ come from the germline V gene (reference sequence). Trimming pared 5 bases from V and 2 bases from J, leaving 13 bases between. For the CDR3, the DNA is TGTGCCAGCAGCCTGGACAGCGACCCTGGAAACACCATATATTTT. Translation: CASSLDSDPGNTIYF.

This clone has more than one count but fewer than ten. This chain uses TRBV2 with TRBJ1-1; no clear D. CDR1 and CDR2 (germline): SNHLY, FYNNEI. This CDR3 spans 14 amino acids. The V and J ends lost 4 bases and 4 bases respectively, with 13 bases between them. DNA of the CDR3: TGTGCCAGCAGTGGGCGTGAGGAGATCACTGAAGCTTTCTTT. It specifies CASSGREEITEAFF.

The chain links TRBV6-5 to TRBJ2-5; 15 nucleotides line up with TRBD2. This CDR3 comprises 15 residues. Germline loops: CDR1 MNHEY, CDR2 SVGAGI. Losses at the gene ends were 4 bases for V and 6 bases for J; bases not matched to a gene: 3. This CDR3 is CASSFGTSGGKTQYF. CDR3 in DNA: TGTGCCAGCAGTTTCGGGACTAGCGGGGGGAAGACCCAGTACTTC.

The chain employs TRBV6-1 and TRBJ2-7; 8 bases fit TRBD1. V lost 7 bases, J lost 2 bases, and 4 bases stayed unmatched. The length of the CDR3 is 13 residues. Germline V gene lookup returns CDR1 MNHNS and CDR2 SASEGT. The CDR3 region is CASTDRAPYEQYF. The CDR3 DNA is TGTGCCAGCACGGACAGGGCACCCTACGAGCAGTACTTC.

The gene calls are TRBV10-2 and TRBJ2-3; TRBD2 matches at 12 bases. Germline lookup yields CDR1 WSHSY and CDR2 SAAADI. The CDR3 has 17 residues. Losses at the gene ends were 6 bases for V and 2 bases for J; bases not matched to a gene: 9. The DNA of the CDR3 is TGCGCCAGCAGGGGTGGACTAGCGGGGCAACCCACAGATACGCAGTATTTT. Protein: CASRGGLAGQPTDTQYF.

The chain links TRBV5-6 to TRBJ2-5; 7 bases are a match to TRBD2. V trimming: 4 bases; J trimming: 5 bases; junction bases outside the gene matches: 5. CDR1 SGHDT and CDR2 YYEEEE come from the germline V gene. The CDR3 is made up of 13 amino acids. This CDR3 is CASSPGLGETQYF. CDR3 in DNA: TGTGCCAGCAGCCCCGGACTAGGGGAGACCCAGTACTTC.

The rearrangement uses TRBV7-9 and TRBJ2-5, with 7 bases lining up with TRBD2. In germline, CDR1 is SEHNR, CDR2 FQNEAQ (reference sequence). The CDR3 extends over 16 amino acids. The trim removed 5 bases at V and 5 bases at J, leaving 14 bases unmatched. CDR3 protein: CASSPPVGGEGETQYF. CDR3 DNA sequence: TGTGCCAGCAGCCCACCGGTTGGGGGGGAGGGGGAGACCCAGTACTTC. The whole variable domain, remainder taken from reference TRBV7-9 and TRBJ2-5, is DTGVSQNPRHKITKRGQNVTFRCDPISEHNRLYWYRQTLGQGPEFLTYFQNEAQLEKSRLLSDRFSAERPKGSFSTLEIQRTEQGDSAMYLCASSPPVGGEGETQYFGPGTRLLVL.

This chain links TRBV7-2 with TRBJ2-3; weak D call: TRBD2 (6 bases). The CDR3 runs 15 residues. V shed 5 bases and J shed 4 bases, with 16 bases lying between them. Germline CDR1 reads SGHTA; CDR2 reads FQGNSA. CDR3 in amino acids: CASSPAVGDSDTQYF. CDR3 nucleotides: TGTGCCAGCAGCCCCGCAGTGGGGGACTCAGATACGCAGTATTTT.

The chain couples TRBV10-3 to TRBJ2-7; D not certain. This CDR3 contains 11 residues. Trimming cost V 11 bases and J 2 bases, with 10 bases left between them. The germline gives CDR1 ENHRY, CDR2 SYGVKD. The CDR3 DNA is TGTGCCGTATCAGGCGCCTACGAGCAGTACTTC. Protein sequence: CAVSGAYEQYF.

This chain links TRBV2 with TRBJ1-1; D is uncertain. Germline CDR1 reads SNHLY; CDR2 reads FYNNEI. Trimming stripped 9 bases from V and 1 base from J, with 21 bases between. The CDR3 length is 16 residues. The CDR3 nucleotides are TGTGCCAGTCCCTACAGAGTCGGCTTTGCGAACACTGAAGCTTTCTTT. It is translated as CASPYRVGFANTEAFF.

This clone was seen more than once but under ten times. CDR3 nucleotide sequence: TGTGCCAGCAGCTTAAATAGCGGGAGGGGGGAGACCCAGTACTTC. It translates to CASSLNSGRGETQYF. The chain uses TRBV7-9 and TRBJ2-5; 11 bases map to TRBD2. Germline V gene lookup returns CDR1 SEHNR and CDR2 FQNEAQ (reference sequence). This CDR3 comprises 15 residues. The ends lost 2 bases at V and 5 bases at J; junction bases unmatched: 4.

The chain joins TRBV7-3 to TRBJ2-1; 8 positions match TRBD2. The CDR3 is 15 amino acids. The V gene end was trimmed by 3 bases and the J gene end by 7 bases; junction bases not matched to a gene: 8. The V gene's germline CDR1 is SGHTA and CDR2 FQGTGA. CDR3 residues: CASSLQTGGPNEQFF. The CDR3 nucleotides read TGTGCCAGCAGCTTGCAAACGGGAGGGCCGAATGAGCAGTTCTTC.

V usage is TRBV19 and J usage is TRBJ2-7; TRBD2 matches 7 bases. The CDR3 covers 12 residues. Per germline, CDR1 LNHDA and CDR2 SQIVND (reference sequence). V gave up 3 bases and J gave up 7 bases; unmatched junction bases: 3. Here the CDR3 reads CASSMREGEQYF. CDR3 nucleotides: TGTGCCAGTAGTATGAGGGAGGGGGAGCAGTACTTC.

The rearrangement joins TRBV5-1 to TRBJ1-5, with 8 positions matching TRBD1. The germline V gene encodes CDR1 SGHRS and CDR2 YFSETQ. The CDR3 extends over 15 amino acids. With V trimmed by 1 base and J by 7 bases, 7 bases remained unmatched. The CDR3 bases are TGCGCCAGCAGCTTGACGGGACAGGCTAGCCAGCCCCAGCATTTT. Protein sequence: CASSLTGQASQPQHF.

This sequence joins TRBV10-3 and TRBJ2-7; D is possibly TRBD2 (6 bases). This CDR3 spans 15 amino acids. The ends were cut back, 5 bases at V and 3 bases at J, with 17 bases in the middle. Germline CDR1 is ENHRY and CDR2 is SYGVKD. In DNA, the CDR3 is TGTGCCATCAGTAACCCCCCCGCGGAGGGCTACGAGCAGTACTTC. It encodes CAISNPPAEGYEQYF.

The rearrangement joins TRBV9 to TRBJ2-7, with 8 bases fitting TRBD2. CDR3 length: 13 residues. With V trimmed by 4 bases and J by 3 bases, 3 bases remained unmatched. Germline V gene data show CDR1 as SGDLS and CDR2 as YYNGEE. CDR3 amino acids: CASSPGGDYEQYF. In nucleotides, the CDR3 is TGTGCCAGCAGCCCCGGGGGGGACTACGAGCAGTACTTC.

This chain connects TRBV7-9 to TRBJ2-5, with TRBD1 as a possible D gene (7 bases). This CDR3 region has 16 residues. Trimming removed 5 bases from V and 11 bases from J, with 27 bases in between. Looked up from germline, CDR1 is SEHNR and CDR2 is FQNEAQ (reference sequence). CDR3 sequence reads: CASSPGGQNRDREQYF. In DNA, the CDR3 is TGTGCCAGCAGCCCCGGAGGGCAAAACCGGGACAGAGAGCAGTACTTC.

Of note for this clone: One end of the junction does not line up with germline, which may come from a read error. The chain links TRBV5-1 to TRBJ2-3; the D gene is possibly TRBD2 (6 bases). This CDR3 comprises 16 residues. Germline V lookup: CDR1 SGHRS, CDR2 YFSETQ. The CDR3 DNA is TGCGCCAGCAGCTCTTTCTCGGGACTTTCGACAGATACGCGGTATTTT. Translated: CASSSFSGLSTDTRYF.

The chain joins TRBV6-1 to TRBJ2-7, with 7 bases that match TRBD1. CDR1 and CDR2 from the germline V gene are MNHNS and SASEGT. This CDR3 has 13 residues. V shed 8 bases and J 0 bases; nucleotides not matched to a gene: 4. CDR3 sequence (DNA): TGTGCCAGCTGGGGACAGATCTCCTACGAGCAGTACTTC. Amino acid sequence: CASWGQISYEQYF.

The chain couples TRBV2 to TRBJ2-7, with TRBD2 matching 7 bases. J lost 2 bases, V lost 2 bases, and 6 bases had no gene match. This CDR3 spans 15 amino acids. Germline V gene lookup returns CDR1 SNHLY and CDR2 FYNNEI. The CDR3 region has the DNA TGTGCCAGCAGTGAACACGGCGGGAGAACCTACGAGCAGTACTTC. As protein: CASSEHGGRTYEQYF.